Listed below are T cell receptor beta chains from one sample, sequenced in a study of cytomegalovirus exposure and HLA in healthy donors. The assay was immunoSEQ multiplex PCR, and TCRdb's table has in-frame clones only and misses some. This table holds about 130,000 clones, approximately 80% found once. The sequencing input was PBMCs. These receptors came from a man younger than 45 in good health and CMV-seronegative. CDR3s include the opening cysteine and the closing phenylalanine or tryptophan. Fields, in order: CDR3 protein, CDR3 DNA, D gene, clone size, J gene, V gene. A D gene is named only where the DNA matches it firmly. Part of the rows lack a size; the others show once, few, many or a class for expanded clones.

CAWSVGTVLYEQYF	TGTGCCTGGAGTGTCGGGACAGTCCTTTACGAGCAGTACTTC	TRBD1	-	TRBJ2-7	TRBV30
CAQAGEEYQETQYF	TGTGCCCAAGCGGGGGAGGAGTACCAAGAGACCCAGTACTTC	TRBD2	-	TRBJ2-5	TRBV30
CASSLGLADQETQYF	TGCGCCAGCAGCCTCGGACTAGCGGACCAAGAGACCCAGTACTTC	TRBD2	-	TRBJ2-5	TRBV4-1
CASQSRDRGTDTQYF	TGTGCCAGTCAGAGCCGGGACAGGGGAACTGATACGCAGTATTTT	TRBD1	-	TRBJ2-3	TRBV28
CASDVGTTGYTF	TGTGCCAGTGACGTTGGGACAACGGGCTACACCTTC	-	-	TRBJ1-2	TRBV6-6
CASSEDGGTGAYNEQFF	TGTGCCAGCAGTGAAGATGGTGGGACAGGGGCATACAATGAGCAGTTCTTC	TRBD1	-	TRBJ2-1	TRBV6-1
CASSILGTGGTDTQYF	TGCGCCAGCAGCATTCTTGGGACAGGGGGCACAGATACGCAGTATTTT	TRBD1	-	TRBJ2-3	TRBV10-1
CASSLRGYTEAFF	TGTGCCAGCAGTCTCAGGGGGTACACTGAAGCTTTCTTT	TRBD1	-	TRBJ1-1	TRBV27
CASSLAGVTAGTQYF	TGTGCCAGCAGCTTGGCCGGGGTTACCGCGGGAACCCAGTACTTC	-	-	TRBJ2-5	TRBV5-4
CAWSETMGRGFYSNQPQHF	TGTGCCTGGAGTGAAACAATGGGCAGGGGCTTTTATAGCAATCAGCCCCAGCATTTT	-	-	TRBJ1-5	TRBV30
CASSLGAGKRESYEQYF	TGTGCCAGCAGTTTAGGGGCAGGGAAGCGGGAGTCGTACGAGCAGTACTTC	TRBD2	few	TRBJ2-7	TRBV28
CSVEIQGGNTEAFF	TGCAGCGTCGAAATACAGGGCGGGAACACTGAAGCTTTCTTT	-	few	TRBJ1-1	TRBV29-1
CAWSEPGLVGFTKQYF	TGTGCCTGGAGCGAGCCGGGACTAGTGGGGTTTACGAAGCAGTACTTC	TRBD2	-	TRBJ2-7	TRBV30
CASSMGGGSADTQYF	TGTGCCAGCAGCATGGGGGGAGGAAGCGCAGATACGCAGTATTTT	-	-	TRBJ2-3	TRBV5-6
CASTGTRPPYNEQFF	TGTGCCAGCACGGGAACTAGGCCTCCTTACAATGAGCAGTTCTTC	-	-	TRBJ2-1	TRBV6-1
CASSPRHANYGYTF	TGTGCCAGCAGTCCCCGACATGCTAACTATGGCTACACCTTC	-	few	TRBJ1-2	TRBV27
CASSETGTAQETQYF	TGTGCCAGTAGTGAAACCGGGACAGCTCAAGAGACCCAGTACTTC	TRBD1	-	TRBJ2-5	TRBV19
CASSPDRVPSYEQYF	TGCGCCAGCAGCCCTGACAGGGTCCCCTCCTACGAGCAGTACTTC	TRBD1	-	TRBJ2-7	TRBV4-1
CAWTPDRDRAEAFF	TGTGCCTGGACCCCGGACAGGGACAGGGCTGAAGCTTTCTTT	TRBD1	-	TRBJ1-1	TRBV30
CASSGGRALVHEQFF	TGTGCCAGCAGCGGCGGGAGGGCCTTAGTCCATGAGCAGTTCTTC	TRBD2	-	TRBJ2-1	TRBV9
CASMDRGSNQPQHF	TGTGCCAGTATGGACAGGGGTAGCAATCAGCCCCAGCATTTT	TRBD1	-	TRBJ1-5	TRBV19
CASTAGQGDQPQHF	TGTGCCAGCACCGCCGGACAGGGGGACCAGCCCCAGCATTTT	TRBD1	-	TRBJ1-5	TRBV6-1
CASSAISASYEQYF	TGTGCCAGCAGTGCTATTAGCGCCTCCTACGAGCAGTACTTC	-	once	TRBJ2-7	TRBV2
CAYSSYQETQYF	TGTGCCTACTCATCGTACCAAGAGACCCAGTACTTC	-	-	TRBJ2-5	TRBV30
CAISNPNTSGSTDTQYF	TGTGCCATCAGTAATCCAAATACTAGCGGGAGCACAGATACGCAGTATTTT	TRBD2	-	TRBJ2-3	TRBV10-3
CASSPGTGGYNEQFF	TGTGCCAGCTCACCGGGGACAGGGGGTTACAATGAGCAGTTCTTC	TRBD1	few	TRBJ2-1	TRBV18
CASRQGAEQFF	TGTGCCAGTAGGCAGGGGGCTGAGCAGTTCTTC	TRBD1	-	TRBJ2-1	TRBV19
CASSQEELAGPTDTQYF	TGTGCCAGCAGCCAAGAGGAGCTAGCGGGACCCACAGATACGCAGTATTTT	TRBD2	-	TRBJ2-3	TRBV4-2
CSVEEGAGYEQYF	TGCAGCGTCGAAGAGGGGGCAGGCTACGAGCAGTACTTC	TRBD1	-	TRBJ2-7	TRBV29-1
CASSPLAGGVAEQYF	TGTGCCAGCAGTCCCTTGGCAGGGGGAGTAGCCGAGCAGTACTTC	TRBD1	once	TRBJ2-7	TRBV6-4
CASYQRGAGANVLTF	TGTGCCAGCTACCAACGGGGGGCTGGGGCCAACGTCCTGACTTTC	TRBD2	-	TRBJ2-6	TRBV7-9
CASSLAGWQPQHF	TGTGCCAGCAGCTTGGCAGGGTGGCAGCCCCAGCATTTT	-	-	TRBJ1-5	TRBV5-6
CASSPGQARSGANVLTF	TGCGCCAGCAGCCCCGGACAGGCCCGCTCTGGGGCCAACGTCCTGACTTTC	TRBD1	-	TRBJ2-6	TRBV4-1
CASSVMNTEAFF	TGTGCCAGTAGTGTAATGAACACTGAAGCTTTCTTT	-	-	TRBJ1-1	TRBV19
CASSQRGAADTQYF	TGTGCCAGCAGCCAGCGGGGGGCCGCAGATACGCAGTATTTT	TRBD2	-	TRBJ2-3	TRBV5-6
CASSSKRLAGTSEQYF	TGTGCCAGCAGTTCTAAAAGACTAGCGGGAACGTCCGAGCAGTACTTC	TRBD2	-	TRBJ2-7	TRBV6-5
CASSLTVGTSGSNEQFF	TGTGCCAGCAGCCTCACCGTTGGGACTAGCGGGAGCAATGAGCAGTTCTTC	TRBD2	-	TRBJ2-1	TRBV9
CASKGGGPFTEAFF	TGTGCCAGCAAAGGGGGGGGTCCGTTCACTGAAGCTTTCTTT	-	-	TRBJ1-1	TRBV6-5
CASSWTGVYEKLFF	TGTGCCAGCAGTTGGACAGGGGTGTATGAAAAACTGTTTTTT	TRBD1	-	TRBJ1-4	TRBV28
CASSLRWTSGESSYNEQFF	TGTGCCAGCAGCTTAAGGTGGACTAGCGGAGAGAGCTCCTACAATGAGCAGTTCTTC	TRBD2	few	TRBJ2-1	TRBV7-6
CASSLFLTGGEVPYEQYF	TGTGCCAGCAGCTTGTTCTTAACAGGGGGTGAAGTACCCTACGAGCAGTACTTC	TRBD1	-	TRBJ2-7	TRBV5-5
CASRFRQGAQPQHF	TGTGCCAGCAGATTCAGACAGGGGGCTCAGCCCCAGCATTTT	TRBD1	-	TRBJ1-5	TRBV6-5
CASGRQASGANVLTF	TGCGCCAGCGGGAGACAGGCCTCTGGGGCCAACGTCCTGACTTTC	-	-	TRBJ2-6	TRBV10-2
CASSQDFSRGSQPQHF	TGCGCCAGCAGCCAAGATTTCTCCAGGGGGAGTCAGCCCCAGCATTTT	TRBD1	-	TRBJ1-5	TRBV4-1
CASRAGVTTDTQYF	TGTGCCAGCAGAGCGGGAGTAACGACAGATACGCAGTATTTT	TRBD2	-	TRBJ2-3	TRBV6-5
CASSSPTSPYEQYF	TGTGCCAGCAGTTCCCCCACATCTCCATACGAGCAGTACTTC	-	-	TRBJ2-7	TRBV27
CASSLGVGGADTQYF	TGTGCCAGCAGCTTAGGGGTGGGAGGGGCAGATACGCAGTATTTT	TRBD2	-	TRBJ2-3	TRBV7-2
CASSYSSGQPQHF	TGTGCCAGCAGTTACTCGAGTGGTCAGCCCCAGCATTTT	-	-	TRBJ1-5	TRBV6-5
CSVETSGYTQYF	TGCAGCGTTGAAACGTCCGGTTATACGCAGTATTTT	-	once	TRBJ2-3	TRBV29-1
CASSPGNTEAFF	TGTGCCAGCAGTCCAGGGAACACTGAAGCTTTCTTT	-	-	TRBJ1-1	TRBV6-6
CASSLTTSGEAFF	TGTGCCAGCAGCTTAACGACATCAGGTGAAGCTTTCTTT	-	-	TRBJ1-1	TRBV7-3
CASSKIESWAAANTGELFF	TGTGCCAGCAGCAAAATCGAATCCTGGGCAGCGGCGAACACCGGGGAGCTGTTTTTT	-	-	TRBJ2-2	TRBV21-1
CASGVIRQCTEAFF	TGCGCCAGCGGGGTCATAAGACAGTGCACTGAAGCTTTCTTT	-	-	TRBJ1-1	TRBV10-1